This TCR beta chain was sequenced during a study of shared clonotypes between healthy human individuals. Study overall: CD4 naive cells filled three plates per donor, CD4 memory three, CD8 naive two and CD8 memory one.

The protocol was immunoSEQ multiplex PCR, while the TCRdb copy is restricted to in-frame clones and leaves out a portion. This sample carries roughly 650,000 clones, less than 98% of them seen once, and the ten largest clones take roughly 0.05%. The table lists this clone with a count of one. Germline CDR1 SEHNR, CDR2 FQNEAQ (reference sequence). The V segment lost 5 bases and the J segment 1 base; nucleotides outside the gene matches: 4. This CDR3 has 14 residues. The V call is TRBV7-9, the J call TRBJ1-1; 7 positions agree with TRBD1. Sequenced sample: naive CD4+ T cells sorted from blood. Subset noted: CD45RA+ positively selected. This TCR derives from a woman under 40 in good health. CDR3 sequence (DNA): TGTGCCAGCAGCCAAGGACAGGCGAACACTGAAGCTTTCTTT. This gives the protein CASSQGQANTEAFF. Supplemented by reference TRBV7-9 and TRBJ1-1, the full variable domain reads DTGVSQNPRHKITKRGQNVTFRCDPISEHNRLYWYRQTLGQGPEFLTYFQNEAQLEKSRLLSDRFSAERPKGSFSTLEIQRTEQGDSAMYLCASSQGQANTEAFFGQGTRLTVV.